These T cell receptor beta chains were read from a single sample in a study of cytomegalovirus exposure and HLA in healthy donors. Method: immunoSEQ multiplex PCR; TCRdb's copy keeps in-frame clones and lacks some. This sample has roughly 120,000 clones; over 70% occur once, and the top ten carry around 4.3%. The sequenced material came from PBMCs. These receptors originate from a middle-aged woman in good health and CMV-seropositive. Each CDR3 is given with its conserved first and last residue. Each record gives: V gene, clone size, CDR3 length, J gene, D gene, CDR3 protein, CDR3 DNA. The D gene is left open where the match is weak. Rows may omit the clone size; those that give it use once, few, many or a size class.

TRBV5-1,.,16,TRBJ1-3,.,CASSLEPRSSGNTIYF,TGCGCCAGCAGCTTGGAACCGCGGAGCTCTGGAAACACCATATATTTT
TRBV19,few,13,TRBJ2-7,TRBD2,CASRRGGSYEQYF,TGTGCCAGTAGACGCGGGGGTTCCTACGAGCAGTACTTC
TRBV7-5,.,18,TRBJ2-1,.,CARSLDGSVSSSYNEQFF,TGTGCCAGAAGCTTAGATGGGTCAGTGTCTAGCTCCTACAATGAGCAGTTCTTC
TRBV7-2,.,16,TRBJ2-2,.,CASSSRVGLNTGELFF,TGTGCCAGCAGCTCTCGGGTCGGCCTTAACACCGGGGAGCTGTTTTTT
TRBV27,.,16,TRBJ2-4,TRBD1,CASRPGQELAKNIQYF,TGTGCCAGCAGGCCCGGACAGGAGTTAGCCAAAAACATTCAGTACTTC
TRBV5-5,.,16,TRBJ2-6,.,CASSLGALSGANVLTF,TGTGCCAGCAGCTTGGGGGCGCTCTCTGGGGCCAACGTCCTGACTTTC
TRBV5-1,.,15,TRBJ2-5,.,CASSLGGGAQETQYF,TGCGCCAGCAGCTTGGGGGGAGGAGCTCAAGAGACCCAGTACTTC
TRBV14,.,17,TRBJ2-6,.,CASSQEWRISGANVLTF,TGTGCCAGCAGCCAAGAGTGGAGGATCTCTGGGGCCAACGTCCTGACTTTC
TRBV7-6,.,13,TRBJ1-3,.,CASSLTGPATIHF,TGTGCCAGCAGCTTGACAGGTCCAGCCACCATACATTTT
TRBV18,.,15,TRBJ2-7,TRBD2,CASSPTGGLSYEQYF,TGTGCCAGCTCACCGACGGGGGGGCTCTCCTACGAGCAGTACTTC
TRBV11-2,.,15,TRBJ2-1,TRBD2,CASRRLAGGYNEQFF,TGTGCCAGCAGGCGACTAGCGGGGGGCTACAATGAGCAGTTCTTC
TRBV9,.,12,TRBJ2-7,.,CASSVSDYEQYF,TGTGCCAGCAGCGTATCAGATTACGAGCAGTACTTC
TRBV7-9,.,17,TRBJ1-1,.,CASSFPKKGGALTEAFF,TGTGCCAGCAGCTTCCCCAAGAAGGGGGGGGCTCTCACTGAAGCTTTCTTT
TRBV9,.,15,TRBJ1-1,.,CASSVVGNRESEAFF,TGTGCCAGCAGCGTAGTAGGGAACAGGGAATCTGAAGCTTTCTTT
TRBV7-2,.,16,TRBJ1-2,.,CASSLGRRGRGYGYTF,TGTGCCAGCAGCTTAGGTCGACGGGGTCGGGGCTATGGCTACACCTTC
TRBV9,.,15,TRBJ2-5,TRBD2,CASTSGGGPRETQYF,TGTGCCAGCACTAGCGGGGGGGGACCAAGAGAGACCCAGTACTTC
TRBV6-6,.,15,TRBJ2-1,TRBD1,CASGSTGGYNNEQFF,TGTGCCAGCGGCAGTACAGGGGGCTACAACAATGAGCAGTTCTTC
TRBV6-1,.,14,TRBJ2-3,.,CASSGRPGADTQYF,TGTGCCAGCAGTGGACGGCCCGGGGCAGATACGCAGTATTTT
TRBV19,.,14,TRBJ2-7,TRBD2,CASSTGLADYEQYF,TGTGCCAGTAGTACCGGACTAGCGGACTACGAGCAGTACTTC
TRBV6-1,.,15,TRBJ2-1,TRBD1,CASRTRDRVGNEQFF,TGTGCCAGCAGGACCCGGGACAGGGTAGGCAATGAGCAGTTCTTC
TRBV7-9,.,15,TRBJ2-1,TRBD2,CASSFSGGRMNEQFF,TGTGCCAGCAGCTTTAGCGGGGGGCGGATGAATGAGCAGTTCTTC
TRBV2,.,13,TRBJ1-5,TRBD1,CASRRTGNQPQHF,TGTGCCAGCAGGAGGACAGGGAATCAGCCCCAGCATTTT
TRBV6-5,.,13,TRBJ1-2,.,CASSYQGKVGYTF,TGTGCCAGCAGTTACCAGGGGAAAGTTGGCTACACCTTC
TRBV5-1,.,14,TRBJ1-4,TRBD1,CASSLGQGGEKLFF,TGCGCCAGCAGCTTGGGACAGGGAGGTGAAAAACTGTTTTTT
TRBV4-1,.,15,TRBJ2-1,TRBD2,CASSQTSGGYNEQFF,TGCGCCAGCAGCCAGACTAGCGGTGGCTACAATGAGCAGTTCTTC
TRBV7-2,few,14,TRBJ1-5,.,CASSLTGGNQPQHF,TGTGCCAGCAGCTTAACAGGAGGCAATCAGCCCCAGCATTTT
TRBV28,.,13,TRBJ1-3,TRBD1,CASSGQAGNTIYF,TGTGCCAGCTCAGGACAGGCTGGAAACACCATATATTTT
TRBV5-1,.,18,TRBJ1-1,TRBD1,CASSYSGRGRLMNTEAFF,TGCGCCAGCAGCTACTCCGGCAGGGGGCGATTGATGAACACTGAAGCTTTCTTT
TRBV4-1,once,16,TRBJ2-7,.,CASSQARGGKAYEQYF,TGCGCCAGCAGCCAAGCCCGAGGAGGGAAGGCCTACGAGCAGTACTTC